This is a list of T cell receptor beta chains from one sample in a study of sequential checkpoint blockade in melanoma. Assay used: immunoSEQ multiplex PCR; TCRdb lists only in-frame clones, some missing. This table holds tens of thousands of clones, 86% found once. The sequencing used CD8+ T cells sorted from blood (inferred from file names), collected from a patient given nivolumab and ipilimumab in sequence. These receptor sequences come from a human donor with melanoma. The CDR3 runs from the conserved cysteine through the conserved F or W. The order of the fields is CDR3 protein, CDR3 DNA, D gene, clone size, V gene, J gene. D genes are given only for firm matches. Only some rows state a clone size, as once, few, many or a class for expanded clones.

CDR3: CASSEGAPVTYEQYF
DNA: TGTGCCAGCAGTGAAGGTGCACCAGTAACCTACGAGCAGTACTTC
D: -
size: -
V: TRBV6-1
J: TRBJ2-7

CDR3: CASSPDWSSGNTIYF
DNA: TGTGCCAGCAGTCCAGACTGGAGCTCTGGAAACACCATATATTTT
D: -
size: -
V: TRBV27
J: TRBJ1-3

CDR3: CASSLVGRGARSYEQYF
DNA: TGTGCCAGCAGCTTAGTAGGAAGGGGCGCCAGATCCTACGAGCAGTACTTC
D: -
size: -
V: TRBV7-9
J: TRBJ2-7

CDR3: CSAGQVRETQYF
DNA: TGCAGCGCCGGACAGGTGAGGGAGACCCAGTACTTC
D: TRBD1
size: -
V: TRBV29-1
J: TRBJ2-5

CDR3: CASSSWTGKDFF
DNA: TGTGCCAGCAGCTCCTGGACAGGCAAGGATTTCTTT
D: TRBD1
size: -
V: TRBV7-6
J: TRBJ1-1

CDR3: CASAGTRETQYF
DNA: TGTGCCAGCGCGGGGACCCGAGAGACCCAGTACTTC
D: -
size: -
V: TRBV9
J: TRBJ2-5

CDR3: CASSSGQGWIEQFF
DNA: TGTGCCAGTAGCTCTGGACAGGGTTGGATTGAGCAGTTCTTC
D: TRBD1
size: -
V: TRBV19
J: TRBJ2-1

CDR3: CASTNTFGTSSYEQYF
DNA: TGTGCCAGCACCAACACATTCGGGACTAGCTCCTACGAGCAGTACTTC
D: TRBD2
size: -
V: TRBV7-9
J: TRBJ2-7

CDR3: CASSRMGGFSNQPQHF
DNA: TGTGCCAGCAGTCGAATGGGGGGATTTAGCAATCAGCCCCAGCATTTT
D: -
size: -
V: TRBV28
J: TRBJ1-5

CDR3: CASSVEGTGSHEKLFF
DNA: TGTGCCAGCAGCGTAGAGGGGACAGGGTCTCATGAAAAACTGTTTTTT
D: TRBD1
size: -
V: TRBV9
J: TRBJ1-4

CDR3: CATGQGTSYEQYF
DNA: TGTGCCACCGGACAGGGGACCTCCTACGAGCAGTACTTC
D: TRBD1
size: once
V: TRBV27
J: TRBJ2-7

CDR3: CASSWGTSGEGDNEQFF
DNA: TGTGCCAGCAGCTGGGGGACTAGCGGGGAGGGCGACAATGAGCAGTTCTTC
D: TRBD2
size: once
V: TRBV5-4
J: TRBJ2-1

CDR3: CASSIAGTYEQYF
DNA: TGTGCCAGTAGTATCGCGGGCACCTACGAGCAGTACTTC
D: -
size: -
V: TRBV19
J: TRBJ2-7

CDR3: CASSQGPGTSQYNEQFF
DNA: TGTGCCAGCAGTCAGGGGCCCGGGACTAGTCAGTACAATGAGCAGTTCTTC
D: TRBD2
size: -
V: TRBV27
J: TRBJ2-1

CDR3: CASSLSGRADEQFF
DNA: TGTGCCAGCAGCCTAAGCGGGAGGGCCGATGAGCAGTTCTTC
D: TRBD2
size: -
V: TRBV27
J: TRBJ2-1

CDR3: CASSQPRTGGYNSPLHF
DNA: TGTGCCAGCAGCCAACCCCGGACAGGGGGCTATAATTCACCCCTCCACTTT
D: TRBD1
size: few
V: TRBV5-5
J: TRBJ1-6

CDR3: CASRITEYEQYF
DNA: TGTGCCAGCAGAATTACAGAGTACGAGCAGTACTTC
D: -
size: -
V: TRBV2
J: TRBJ2-7

CDR3: CASSIDPGEAETQYF
DNA: TGTGCCAGTAGTATTGATCCCGGGGAGGCAGAGACCCAGTACTTC
D: -
size: -
V: TRBV19
J: TRBJ2-5

CDR3: CASSLRGGTYEQYF
DNA: TGTGCCAGCAGTCTCCGCGGGGGTACCTACGAGCAGTACTTC
D: TRBD2
size: -
V: TRBV27
J: TRBJ2-7

CDR3: CASSERWLAVGQYF
DNA: TGCGCCAGCAGTGAGCGGTGGCTAGCGGTAGGGCAGTACTTC
D: TRBD2
size: -
V: TRBV10-1
J: TRBJ2-7

CDR3: CASRGQGPNTYEQYF
DNA: TGTGCCAGCAGGGGACAGGGGCCGAACACTTACGAGCAGTACTTC
D: TRBD1
size: -
V: TRBV27
J: TRBJ2-7

CDR3: CASSVGGRGNQPQHF
DNA: TGTGCCAGCAGCGTAGGGGGGCGCGGCAATCAGCCCCAGCATTTT
D: -
size: once
V: TRBV9
J: TRBJ1-5

CDR3: CASSSTMGQKYEQYF
DNA: TGTGCCAGCAGTTCCACTATGGGACAGAAATACGAGCAGTACTTC
D: TRBD1
size: -
V: TRBV27
J: TRBJ2-7

CDR3: CASSPEGARDTDTQYF
DNA: TGTGCCAGCAGTCCAGAGGGGGCTAGGGACACAGATACGCAGTATTTT
D: TRBD1
size: -
V: TRBV7-9
J: TRBJ2-3

CDR3: CVRSSRAKGLHTEAFF
DNA: TGTGTCAGAAGCTCCAGGGCGAAGGGTCTACACACTGAAGCTTTCTTT
D: -
size: -
V: TRBV7-5
J: TRBJ1-1

CDR3: CASSGQGAWVMETQYF
DNA: TGCGCCAGCAGTGGGCAGGGGGCCTGGGTTATGGAGACCCAGTACTTC
D: TRBD1
size: -
V: TRBV10-2
J: TRBJ2-5

CDR3: CASSLPRTSGRGVNYEQYF
DNA: TGTGCCAGCAGCTTACCCCGGACTAGCGGGAGAGGTGTAAACTACGAGCAGTACTTC
D: TRBD2
size: -
V: TRBV7-9
J: TRBJ2-7

CDR3: CASRPGLDTGELFF
DNA: TGTGCCAGCCGTCCGGGACTTGACACCGGGGAGCTGTTTTTT
D: -
size: -
V: TRBV27
J: TRBJ2-2

CDR3: CSVADKLLSGNTIYF
DNA: TGCAGCGTTGCCGACAAATTGCTCTCTGGAAACACCATATATTTT
D: -
size: -
V: TRBV29-1
J: TRBJ1-3

CDR3: CASSQVQGMNTGELFF
DNA: TGCGCCAGCAGCCAAGTTCAGGGGATGAACACCGGGGAGCTGTTTTTT
D: -
size: -
V: TRBV4-1
J: TRBJ2-2

CDR3: CASRSPSGHPYEQYF
DNA: TGTGCCAGCAGATCCCCTAGCGGGCACCCCTACGAGCAGTACTTC
D: TRBD2
size: -
V: TRBV6-6
J: TRBJ2-7

CDR3: CATTAGQGIGQPQHF
DNA: TGTGCCACCACGGCGGGACAGGGGATCGGTCAGCCCCAGCATTTT
D: TRBD1
size: once
V: TRBV19
J: TRBJ1-5

CDR3: CASSRPDSKGNEQYF
DNA: TGTGCCAGCAGTAGACCGGACAGTAAAGGCAACGAGCAGTACTTC
D: -
size: -
V: TRBV6-5
J: TRBJ2-7

CDR3: CASSPRGWSNQPQHF
DNA: TGTGCCAGCAGTCCCCGAGGATGGTCCAATCAGCCCCAGCATTTT
D: -
size: -
V: TRBV28
J: TRBJ1-5

CDR3: CASSWAGVTGELFF
DNA: TGCGCCAGCAGCTGGGCAGGGGTTACCGGGGAGCTGTTTTTT
D: -
size: -
V: TRBV5-1
J: TRBJ2-2

CDR3: CASSLGTGRYEQYF
DNA: TGCGCCAGCAGCTTGGGGACAGGGCGCTACGAGCAGTACTTC
D: TRBD1
size: -
V: TRBV5-1
J: TRBJ2-7

CDR3: CASSADGYRGAATDTQYF
DNA: TGTGCCAGCAGTGCCGACGGGTACAGGGGGGCGGCCACAGATACGCAGTATTTT
D: TRBD1
size: -
V: TRBV27
J: TRBJ2-3

CDR3: CASTPGHSSYEQYF
DNA: TGTGCCAGTACCCCCGGACACAGCTCCTACGAGCAGTACTTC
D: -
size: -
V: TRBV19
J: TRBJ2-7

CDR3: CASSLFTPGGHEQYF
DNA: TGTGCCAGCAGTTTATTTACTCCGGGCGGGCACGAGCAGTACTTC
D: -
size: -
V: TRBV27
J: TRBJ2-7

CDR3: CASSIGASGYTF
DNA: TGTGCCAGTAGTATAGGCGCCTCTGGCTACACCTTC
D: -
size: -
V: TRBV19
J: TRBJ1-2

CDR3: CASSQEVAGRSSYEQYF
DNA: TGTGCCAGCAGCCAAGAGGTAGCGGGCCGAAGCTCCTACGAGCAGTACTTC
D: TRBD2
size: -
V: TRBV4-2
J: TRBJ2-7

CDR3: CASSWAGGYQPQHF
DNA: TGTGCCAGCAGTTGGGCAGGGGGGTATCAGCCCCAGCATTTT
D: TRBD1
size: -
V: TRBV27
J: TRBJ1-5

CDR3: CASSLLAGANYGYTF
DNA: TGTGCCAGCAGTCTCCTGGCAGGCGCTAACTATGGCTACACCTTC
D: -
size: -
V: TRBV2
J: TRBJ1-2

CDR3: CASTKGDRVEEKLFF
DNA: TGTGCCAGCACCAAAGGGGACAGGGTGGAAGAAAAACTGTTTTTT
D: TRBD1
size: -
V: TRBV7-9
J: TRBJ1-4

CDR3: CACLAGGTDTQYF
DNA: TGTGCCTGTTTGGCGGGCGGCACAGATACGCAGTATTTT
D: -
size: once
V: TRBV30
J: TRBJ2-3

CDR3: CATSGQGAIRETQYF
DNA: TGTGCCACCAGCGGACAGGGGGCAATTCGAGAGACCCAGTACTTC
D: TRBD1
size: -
V: TRBV15
J: TRBJ2-5

CDR3: CAWSTPGGDNEKLFF
DNA: TGTGCCTGGAGTACCCCTGGAGGGGATAATGAAAAACTGTTTTTT
D: -
size: -
V: TRBV30
J: TRBJ1-4

CDR3: CASTSGGNNYGYTF
DNA: TGTGCCAGTACCTCAGGAGGGAATAACTATGGCTACACCTTC
D: -
size: -
V: TRBV19
J: TRBJ1-2

CDR3: CASSPRTSGSSDTQYF
DNA: TGTGCCAGCAGCCCCCGGACTAGCGGGAGCTCAGATACGCAGTATTTT
D: TRBD2
size: -
V: TRBV4-2
J: TRBJ2-3

CDR3: CASSVDMPTDTQYF
DNA: TGTGCCAGCAGCGTGGACATGCCCACAGATACGCAGTATTTT
D: -
size: -
V: TRBV9
J: TRBJ2-3

CDR3: CASSPYGGSNQPQHF
DNA: TGTGCCAGCAGCCCGTACGGGGGGAGCAATCAGCCCCAGCATTTT
D: -
size: -
V: TRBV7-8
J: TRBJ1-5

CDR3: CASSLASPGTSVQETQYF
DNA: TGTGCCAGCAGCTTAGCCTCCCCCGGGACTAGCGTACAAGAGACCCAGTACTTC
D: TRBD2
size: -
V: TRBV7-8
J: TRBJ2-5

CDR3: CASSAGDTGELFF
DNA: TGCGCCAGCAGTGCGGGAGACACCGGGGAGCTGTTTTTT
D: -
size: few
V: TRBV10-1
J: TRBJ2-2

CDR3: CASSLLPGQHCYF
DNA: TGTGCCAGCAGCCTCTTACCGGGACAGCATTGCTATTTT
D: TRBD1
size: -
V: TRBV4-2
J: TRBJ1-3

CDR3: CASSGGTDGNTIYF
DNA: TGTGCCAGCAGCGGCGGGACAGACGGAAACACCATATATTTT
D: TRBD1
size: few
V: TRBV9
J: TRBJ1-3